This entry concerns a single TCR beta chain. The clone's antigen remains unknown. Base qualities are not recorded, but no much larger clone differs from it by a single base. Library construction relied on RT-PCR. Sequencing was carried out with an Illumina MiSeq. TCRdb reanalyzed the raw reads on its own, using fastp at Q25 for trimming and MiXCR for clone calling, and kept in-frame beta chains. Rows with one shared CDR3 protein collapse into an entry with the most common genes and DNA. The sample table records about 680,000 distinct CDR3 sequences; approximately 15% of these occur just once. Jointly, the top ten make up around 3.3% of the sample. The sample originates from a study (dated by TCRdb to the mid-2010s). Per the germline V gene, KGHSH is the CDR1 and LQKENI is the CDR2. Inclusive of the bounding cysteine and phenylalanine, the CDR3 is 15 residues long. CDR3 DNA only is kept here, 45 bases in frame from base 1. Cut back by 2 bases and 0 bases, the V and J ends lie 10 bases apart.

The chain employs TRBV18 and TRBJ1-1; no D gene is confidently identified. The sample comprised memory CD4+ T cells from blood. The TCR sequence derives from a female donor in good health, serving as a healthy control. This receptor has the CDR3 CASSPRADMNTEAFF. The nucleotide sequence is TGTGCCAGCTCACCAAGGGCAGACATGAACACTGAAGCTTTCTTT.